One sample yielded the 13 T cell receptor beta chains listed below, sequenced in a study of identical twins. TCRdb recomputed calls from the 5' RACE reads with MiXCR, one row per CDR3 protein. Counted here are around 530,000 distinct CDR3 sequences, over 12% occurring once; the ten biggest clones make up roughly 0.46%. These data were likewise used in another study, on yellow fever vaccine responses in identical twins.

Sample: CD4+ T cells sorted from blood. The receptors were gathered from a woman under 30 in good health.

The rearrangement uses TRBV7-6 and TRBJ2-7; D is tentatively TRBD1 or TRBD2 (7 bases each). V lost 0 bases to trimming and J lost 3 bases, with 21 bases between them. The CDR3 is 18 amino acids. Germline V gene sequence: CDR1 SGHVS, CDR2 FNYEAQ. DNA for the CDR3: TGTGCCAGCAGCTTAGCGAACGCGGGGGCAGGGGGAAACTACGAGCAGTACTTC. Its protein is CASSLANAGAGGNYEQYF.

This clonotype was counted only a few times. This chain links TRBV20-1 with TRBJ1-5; D is uncertain. The ends were cut back, 0 bases at V and 0 bases at J, with 9 bases in the middle. The CDR3 runs 15 residues. Germline-derived CDR1 and CDR2 are DFQATT and SNEGSKA (reference sequence). The CDR3 sequence: CSARDDPYSNQPQHF. The CDR3 DNA sequence: TGCAGTGCTAGAGATGATCCTTATAGCAATCAGCCCCAGCATTTT.

This chain connects TRBV5-1 to TRBJ2-1; D is perhaps TRBD2 (6 bases). The CDR3 runs 14 residues. V lost 4 bases and J lost 6, with 14 bases in between. Germline V lookup: CDR1 SGHRS, CDR2 YFSETQ. CDR3 in amino acids: CASSPGLGFNEQFF. The CDR3 nucleotides are TGCGCCAGCAGCCCGGGACTGGGGTTCAATGAGCAGTTCTTC. The whole variable domain, filled in from reference TRBV5-1 and TRBJ2-1, reads KAGVTQTPRYLIKTRGQQVTLSCSPISGHRSVSWYQQTPGQGLQFLFEYFSETQRNKGNFPGRFSGRQFSNSRSEMNVSTLELGDSALYLCASSPGLGFNEQFFGPGTRLTVL.

The chain couples TRBV5-1 to TRBJ2-1, with 10 bases that match TRBD1. Looked up from germline, CDR1 is SGHRS and CDR2 is YFSETQ. The CDR3 consists of 18 residues. V lost 0 bases to trimming and J lost 1 base; unmatched junction nucleotides: 7. The CDR3 region is CASSLDRTGGGSYNEQFF. CDR3 nucleotides: TGCGCCAGCAGCTTGGATCGGACAGGGGGGGGATCCTACAATGAGCAGTTCTTC.

This clonotype was observed many times. The genes are TRBV7-3 and TRBJ1-1, with 8 bases aligning to TRBD1. This CDR3 contains 15 residues. Germline V gene sequence: CDR1 SGHTA, CDR2 FQGTGA. Unmatched junction bases numbered 5, after V lost 4 bases and J lost 1 base. The CDR3 region is CASSSSGQGNTEAFF. In DNA, the CDR3 is TGTGCCAGCAGCTCTAGCGGACAGGGGAACACTGAAGCTTTCTTT.

V is TRBV12-3 or TRBV12-4 and J is TRBJ2-7; D possibly corresponds to TRBD1 (6 bases). CDR3 length: 14 residues. The V gene lost 6 bases and the J gene lost 2 bases, with 14 bases spanning the gap. This CDR3 is CASRGTRRTYEQYF. The CDR3 nucleotides read TGTGCCAGCAGGGGGACACGAAGAACCTACGAGCAGTACTTC.

This clonotype occurred a few times. The V and J genes are TRBV2 and TRBJ2-1; D is undetermined. The CDR3 totals 11 residues. Germline CDR1 is SNHLY and CDR2 is FYNNEI. V was pared by 10 bases and J by 5 bases, with 9 bases between. As DNA, the CDR3 is TGTGCCACTAAGTTAAACAATGAGCAGTTCTTC. It specifies CATKLNNEQFF.

The genes are TRBV20-1 and TRBJ1-5; maybe TRBD1 (5 bases). This CDR3 comprises 14 residues. The V end lost 3 bases, the J end lost 0 bases, and 9 bases lay between the germline ends. The germline V gene has CDR1 DFQATT and CDR2 SNEGSKA (reference sequence). CDR3 nucleotides: TGCAGTGCTAGGACAGAGAGTAGCAATCAGCCCCAGCATTTT. Its protein is CSARTESSNQPQHF.

The sample holds a few counts of this clonotype. This chain links TRBV24-1 with TRBJ2-3, with 8 nucleotides matching TRBD2. CDR3 size: 16 residues. CDR1 is KGHDR and CDR2 is SFDVKD in the germline V gene. J lost 0 bases, V lost 4 bases, and 5 bases had no gene match. CDR3 amino acids: CATSDSIAGSTDTQYF. The CDR3, as DNA: TGTGCCACCAGTGACTCAATAGCGGGGAGCACAGATACGCAGTATTTT.

A remark on this clonotype: Sequence at one end of the junction differs from germline and may be a read error. In DNA, the CDR3 is TGTGCCAGCAGTTTAGGGGGCGGGGGCAATGAGCTGTTCTTC. It encodes CASSLGGGGNELFF. V is TRBV12-3 or TRBV12-4 and J is TRBJ2-1, with TRBD2 as a possible D gene (7 bases). CDR3 size: 14 residues.

The chain joins TRBV12-3 or TRBV12-4 to TRBJ2-3; 14 bases map to TRBD2. The trim removed 1 base at V and 5 bases at J, leaving 11 bases unmatched. The CDR3 is made up of 19 amino acids. The chain's CDR3 is CASSLVGTSGGARVDTQYF. The CDR3 coding sequence is TGTGCCAGCAGTTTAGTCGGGACTAGCGGGGGCGCTCGGGTAGATACGCAGTATTTT.

The chain recombines TRBV5-6 with TRBJ2-2; the D is unclear. Germline assignment: CDR1 SGHDT and CDR2 YYEEEE. CDR3 length equals 15 residues. The V gene lost 1 base and the J gene lost 7 bases, with 14 bases spanning the gap. The CDR3: CASSLKTPPGGELFF. CDR3 nucleotides: TGTGCCAGCAGCTTGAAGACTCCCCCAGGCGGGGAGCTGTTTTTT. Using reference TRBV5-6 and TRBJ2-2 for the parts outside the CDR3, the full variable domain is DAGVTQSPTHLIKTRGQQVTLRCSPKSGHDTVSWYQQALGQGPQFIFQYYEEEERQRGNFPDRFSGHQFPNYSSELNVNALLLGDSALYLCASSLKTPPGGELFFGEGSRLTVL.

The chain carries TRBV4-1 and TRBJ2-5, with 7 nucleotides matching TRBD1. Germline trimming cut 4 bases from V and 5 bases from J; bases unmatched to any gene: 10. This CDR3 is built from 15 residues. The V gene's germline CDR1 is MGHRA and CDR2 YSYEKL. CDR3 region: CASSPSRGSGETQYF. The CDR3 region has the DNA TGCGCCAGCAGCCCCAGCAGGGGGTCGGGGGAGACCCAGTACTTC.